These T cell receptor beta chains were read from a single sample in a study of blood T cell repertoires in COVID-19. Assay: immunoSEQ multiplex PCR; the TCRdb copy retains only in-frame clones and omits some. The sample contains around 250,000 clones, approximately 87% of which appear only once. Sequencing was done on a sample of peripheral blood. The receptors come from a man in his 60s who had recovered from COVID-19. Both conserved end residues are part of each CDR3. Each record gives: clone size, J gene, V gene, D gene, CDR3 protein, CDR3 DNA. A D gene is named only where the DNA matches it firmly. Only part of the rows carry a size: once, few, many, or a class if the clone is expanded.

>once|TRBJ2-3|TRBV5-4|TRBD2
CASTTSGLAVTDTQYF
TGTGCCAGCACTACTTCAGGGCTAGCGGTCACAGATACGCAGTATTTT
>few|TRBJ2-7|TRBV29-1|TRBD1
CSAVTGRVGYEQYF
TGCAGCGCGGTGACAGGGCGCGTGGGCTACGAGCAGTACTTC
>NA|TRBJ1-1|TRBV5-1|TRBD1
CASSSGGGAGGTEAFF
TGCGCCAGCAGCTCTGGAGGGGGCGCCGGGGGCACTGAAGCTTTCTTT
>NA|TRBJ2-3|TRBV11-3|TRBD2
CASSPGGRTSTDTQYF
TGTGCCAGCAGCCCCGGGGGGAGAACTAGCACAGATACGCAGTATTTT
>NA|TRBJ2-1|TRBV19|TRBD2
CASNPGGSTSNEQFF
TGTGCCAGTAACCCGGGAGGGAGTACCTCCAATGAGCAGTTCTTC
>once|TRBJ1-1|TRBV18|TRBD1
CASSRTGGGGTEAFF
TGTGCCAGCTCACGGACAGGGGGAGGGGGCACTGAAGCTTTCTTT
>NA|TRBJ2-7|TRBV2|NA
CASCLGLSYEQYF
TGTGCCAGCTGTCTGGGCCTCTCCTACGAGCAGTACTTC
>NA|TRBJ2-7|TRBV7-8|TRBD2
CASSSGLAGGPHEQYF
TGTGCCAGCAGCTCGGGACTAGCGGGGGGGCCCCACGAGCAGTACTTC
>NA|TRBJ2-7|TRBV3-1/TRBV3-2|TRBD2
CASSQGLAGGSGEQYF
TGTGCCAGCAGCCAAGGACTAGCGGGAGGGTCGGGTGAGCAGTACTTC
>NA|TRBJ2-6|TRBV2|NA
CASKPLASGANVLTF
TGTGCCAGCAAGCCCCTAGCGTCCGGGGCCAACGTCCTGACTTTC
>NA|TRBJ2-5|TRBV5-1|TRBD2
CASSSQGLAGARETQYF
TGCGCCAGCAGCTCCCAAGGACTAGCGGGAGCGAGGGAGACCCAGTACTTC
>NA|TRBJ2-2|TRBV19|NA
CASKPGPLWTGELFF
TGTGCCAGCAAACCGGGTCCCCTATGGACCGGGGAGCTGTTTTTT
>NA|TRBJ1-2|TRBV3-1/TRBV3-2|NA
CASSQVAGYGYTF
TGTGCCAGCAGCCAAGTCGCCGGCTATGGCTACACCTTC
>NA|TRBJ2-6|TRBV19|NA
CASSRQATGANVLTF
TGTGCCAGTAGTCGGCAGGCCACTGGGGCCAACGTCCTGACTTTC
>once|TRBJ2-3|TRBV6-6|TRBD1
CASSRQGSTDTQYF
TGTGCCAGCAGTCGACAGGGGAGCACAGATACGCAGTATTTT
>few|TRBJ2-7|TRBV12-3/TRBV12-4|NA
CASGVGSYEQYF
TGTGCCAGTGGAGTGGGCTCCTACGAGCAGTACTTC
>NA|TRBJ1-6|TRBV30|TRBD1
CAWRATLRGQVYSPLHF
TGTGCCTGGAGGGCCACACTCCGGGGACAGGTTTATTCACCCCTCCACTTT
>NA|TRBJ2-3|TRBV7-3|TRBD1
CASSLSGGERDTQYF
TGTGCCAGCAGCTTATCAGGGGGCGAACGAGATACGCAGTATTTT
>NA|TRBJ1-2|TRBV6-5|TRBD1
CASSNPGGYGYTF
TGTGCCAGCAGTAACCCAGGGGGCTATGGCTACACCTTC
>NA|TRBJ2-2|TRBV7-2|TRBD1
CASRFGGSGGGTGELFF
TGTGCCAGCAGATTTGGCGGGTCAGGGGGCGGCACCGGGGAGCTGTTTTTT
>few|TRBJ1-5|TRBV29-1|NA
CSVGGDNQPQHF
TGCAGCGTTGGGGGGGACAATCAGCCCCAGCATTTT
>NA|TRBJ2-1|TRBV7-2|TRBD1
CASSAQGIRYYNEQFF
TGTGCCAGCAGCGCACAGGGGATAAGGTATTACAATGAGCAGTTCTTC